The 10 T cell receptor beta chains presented below share a single source sample, sequenced in a study of blood T cell repertoires in COVID-19. The table came from immunoSEQ multiplex PCR; TCRdb's copy has only in-frame clones and leaves some out. This sample has 45,000 or so clones; around 80% occur once, and the top ten carry 35% to 50%. The sequenced sample consisted of peripheral blood. These receptors were obtained from a human donor in a cohort sampled during active COVID-19.

V gene TRBV27 combines with J gene TRBJ1-1, with 10 bases matching TRBD1. The germline gives CDR1 MNHEY, CDR2 SMNVEV (reference sequence). The CDR3 covers 15 residues. V shed 4 bases and J 7 bases; nucleotides not matched to a gene: 9. CDR3 bases: TGTGCCAGCAGTTCGCAAGGGACAGGGGTCATTGAAGCTTTCTTT. Its translation is CASSSQGTGVIEAFF.

The gene calls are TRBV6-5 and TRBJ1-3, with D unclear. Germline CDR1 reads MNHEY; CDR2 reads SVGAGI. Trimming took 10 bases from V and 4 from J, leaving 11 bases between them. CDR3 length: 12 amino acids. The CDR3 here is CATKKHGNTIYF. In DNA form, the CDR3 reads TGTGCCACCAAGAAACACGGAAACACCATATATTTT.

This sequence joins TRBV28 and TRBJ2-7, with 7 bases lining up with TRBD1. Trimming at V came to 5 bases and at J to 0 bases, leaving 4 bases not matched to a gene. The CDR3 is made up of 14 amino acids. Germline CDR1 reads MDHEN; CDR2 reads SYDVKM. The CDR3 reads CASSRPGGSYEQYV. The CDR3, as DNA: TGTGCCAGCAGTCGTCCAGGGGGCTCCTACGAGCAGTACGTC.

The V and J genes are TRBV4-3 and TRBJ2-3; no clear D gene. V was trimmed by 1 base and J by 0 bases, leaving 11 bases between them. The CDR3 covers 16 residues. Germline V gene sequence: CDR1 LGHNA, CDR2 YSLEER. DNA of the CDR3: TGCGCCAGCAGCCAAGCTTCCCAGACTAGCACAGATACGCAGTATTTT. Translated, it gives CASSQASQTSTDTQYF.

The V gene is TRBV7-6, the J gene TRBJ1-3, with 8 bases fitting TRBD1. The CDR3 sequence is 16 residues long. V shed 6 bases and J 2 bases; nucleotides not matched to a gene: 9. Germline CDR1 and CDR2: SGHVS and FNYEAQ. The DNA of the CDR3 is TGTGCCAGCAGTTCGCAGGGGGCTGGGGCTGGAAACACCATATATTTT. Its translation: CASSSQGAGAGNTIYF.

This chain connects TRBV12-3 or TRBV12-4 to TRBJ1-5; perhaps TRBD1 as D (6 bases). Between the trimmed V and J ends, which lost 6 bases and 4 bases, there was a span of 7 bases. This CDR3 comprises 12 residues. The CDR3 region has the DNA TGTGCCAGCAGAACAGGGAATCAGCCCCAGCATTTT. Protein: CASRTGNQPQHF.

The chain carries TRBV19 and TRBJ2-3, with TRBD2 matching over 8 bases. Germline assignment: CDR1 LNHDA and CDR2 SQIVND (reference sequence). The CDR3 has 16 residues. V lost 3 bases, J lost 2 bases, and 7 bases stayed unmatched. For the CDR3, the DNA is TGTGCCAGTAGTATGCTACGCGGGGGGCCCACAGATACGCAGTATTTT. Its protein product is CASSMLRGGPTDTQYF. Variable domain in full (rest from reference TRBV19 and TRBJ2-3): DGGITQSPKYLFRKEGQNVTLSCEQNLNHDAMYWYRQDPGQGLRLIYYSQIVNDFQKGDIAEGYSVSREKKESFPLTVTSAQKNPTAFYLCASSMLRGGPTDTQYFGPGTRLTVL.

This clone was seen only once. The chain joins TRBV4-2 to TRBJ2-5, with TRBD2 matching 10 bases. With V trimmed by 3 bases and J by 3 bases, 16 bases remained unmatched. CDR1 and CDR2 from the germline V gene are LGHNA and YNFKEQ. The length of the CDR3 is 19 residues. CDR3 loop: CASSQDIAGVAGGKETQYF. The CDR3 region has the DNA TGTGCCAGCAGCCAGGATATAGCTGGGGTAGCGGGGGGCAAAGAGACCCAGTACTTC.

V usage is TRBV24-1 and J usage is TRBJ2-2; D possibly corresponds to TRBD2 (5 bases). V gave up 2 bases and J gave up 5 bases, with 20 bases separating them. The germline V gene has CDR1 KGHDR and CDR2 SFDVKD. This CDR3 region has 18 residues. The CDR3 protein is CATSDSSGVSPRTGELFF. The CDR3 bases are TGTGCCACCAGTGATTCATCCGGGGTCTCCCCCAGAACCGGGGAGCTGTTTTTT.

This clone appeared a single time. The chain recombines TRBV5-6 with TRBJ2-7; D is perhaps TRBD1 (6 bases). The CDR3 spans 16 residues. The V gene lost 6 bases and the J gene lost 1 base, with 20 bases spanning the gap. CDR1 is SGHDT and CDR2 is YYEEEE in the germline V gene. The CDR3 protein is CASNQKDRSGSYEQYV. In DNA, the CDR3 is TGTGCCAGCAACCAAAAAGACAGGTCGGGGTCCTACGAGCAGTACGTC.